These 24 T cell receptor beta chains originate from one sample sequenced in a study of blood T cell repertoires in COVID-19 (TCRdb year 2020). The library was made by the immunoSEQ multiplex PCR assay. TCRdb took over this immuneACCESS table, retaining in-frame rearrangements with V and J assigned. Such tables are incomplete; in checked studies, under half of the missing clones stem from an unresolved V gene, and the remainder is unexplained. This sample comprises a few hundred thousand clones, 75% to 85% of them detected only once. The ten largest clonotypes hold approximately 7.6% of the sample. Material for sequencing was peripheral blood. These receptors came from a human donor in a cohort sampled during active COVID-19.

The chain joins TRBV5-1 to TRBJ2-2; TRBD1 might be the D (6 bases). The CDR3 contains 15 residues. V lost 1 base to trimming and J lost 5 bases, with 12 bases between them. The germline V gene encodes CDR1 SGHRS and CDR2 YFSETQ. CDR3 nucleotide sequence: TGCGCCAGCAGCTTGTCCACAGGGAATACCGGGGAGCTGTTTTTT. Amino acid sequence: CASSLSTGNTGELFF.

CDR3 protein: CASSYFGDRGRTGELFF. CDR3 sequence (DNA): TGCGCCAGCAGCTACTTCGGGGACAGGGGGCGCACCGGGGAGCTGTTTTTT. The J gene is TRBJ2-2, the V gene TRBV5-1, with 12 nucleotides matching TRBD1. There are 17 residues in the CDR3. Germline loops: CDR1 SGHRS, CDR2 YFSETQ. With 3 bases clipped from V and 4 bases from J, the junction kept 7 bases outside the gene matches.

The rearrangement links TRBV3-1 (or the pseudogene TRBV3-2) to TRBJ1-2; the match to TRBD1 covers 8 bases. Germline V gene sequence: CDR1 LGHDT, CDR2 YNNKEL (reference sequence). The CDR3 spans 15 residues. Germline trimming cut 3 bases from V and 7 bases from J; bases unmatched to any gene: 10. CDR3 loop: CASSHPYRGSSGYTF. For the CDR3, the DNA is TGTGCCAGCAGCCACCCTTACAGGGGGTCCAGTGGCTACACCTTC.

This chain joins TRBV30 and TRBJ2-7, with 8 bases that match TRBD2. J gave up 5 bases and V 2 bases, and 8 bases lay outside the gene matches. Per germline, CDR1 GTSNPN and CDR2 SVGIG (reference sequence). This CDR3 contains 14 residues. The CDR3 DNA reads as TGTGCCTGGAGTCTAGCGGGCCGGGCCGACGAGCAGTACTTC. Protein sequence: CAWSLAGRADEQYF.

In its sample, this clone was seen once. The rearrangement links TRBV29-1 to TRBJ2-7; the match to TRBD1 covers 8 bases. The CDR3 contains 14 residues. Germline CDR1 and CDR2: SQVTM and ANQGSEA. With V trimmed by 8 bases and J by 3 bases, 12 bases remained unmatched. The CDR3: CSFTGTGTVYEQYF. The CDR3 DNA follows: TGCAGCTTCACCGGGACAGGTACAGTCTACGAGCAGTACTTC.

The DNA for the CDR3 is TGTGCCAGTCACCCGGGACACCAGGGCGGCGGGGAGCTGTTTTTT. Translated: CASHPGHQGGGELFF. This sequence joins TRBV19 and TRBJ2-2; D is possibly TRBD1 (6 bases). V was clipped by 8 bases and J by 7 bases, with 20 bases between them. This CDR3 contains 15 residues. Per the germline V gene, CDR1 is LNHDA and CDR2 is SQIVND (reference sequence). The full variable domain, in which reference TRBV19 and TRBJ2-2 provide the parts outside the CDR3, is DGGITQSPKYLFRKEGQNVTLSCEQNLNHDAMYWYRQDPGQGLRLIYYSQIVNDFQKGDIAEGYSVSREKKESFPLTVTSAQKNPTAFYLCASHPGHQGGGELFFGEGSRLTVL.

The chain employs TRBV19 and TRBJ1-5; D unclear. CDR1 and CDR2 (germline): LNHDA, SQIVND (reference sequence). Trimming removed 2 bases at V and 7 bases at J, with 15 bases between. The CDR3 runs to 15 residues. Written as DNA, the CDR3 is TGTGCCAGTAGTATATCCCGGGAGAATGGACAGCCCCAGCATTTT. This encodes CASSISRENGQPQHF.

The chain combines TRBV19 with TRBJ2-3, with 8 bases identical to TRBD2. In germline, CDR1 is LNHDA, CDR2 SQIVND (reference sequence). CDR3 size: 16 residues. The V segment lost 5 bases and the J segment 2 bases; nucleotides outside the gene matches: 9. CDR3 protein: CASSRTGGRYTDTQYF. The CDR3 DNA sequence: TGTGCCAGTAGTCGGACGGGGGGGAGATACACAGATACGCAGTATTTT.

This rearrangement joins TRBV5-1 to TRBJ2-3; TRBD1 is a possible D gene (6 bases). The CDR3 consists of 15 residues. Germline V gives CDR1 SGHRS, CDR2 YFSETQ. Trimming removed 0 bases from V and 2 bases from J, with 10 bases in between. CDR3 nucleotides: TGCGCCAGCAGCTTGGACAGGGCGAACACAGATACGCAGTATTTT. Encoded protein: CASSLDRANTDTQYF.

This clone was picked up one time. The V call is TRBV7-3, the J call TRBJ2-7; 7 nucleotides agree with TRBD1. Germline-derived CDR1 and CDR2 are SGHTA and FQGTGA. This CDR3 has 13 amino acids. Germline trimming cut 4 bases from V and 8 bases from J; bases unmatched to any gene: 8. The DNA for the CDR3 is TGTGCCAGCAGCTCAGGACAGGATCCCAAGCAGTACTTC. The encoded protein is CASSSGQDPKQYF.

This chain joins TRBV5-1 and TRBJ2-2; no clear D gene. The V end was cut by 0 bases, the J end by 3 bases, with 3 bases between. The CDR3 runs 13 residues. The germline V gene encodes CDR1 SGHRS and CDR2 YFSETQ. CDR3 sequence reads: CASSLAHTGELFF. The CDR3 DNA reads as TGCGCCAGCAGCTTGGCTCACACCGGGGAGCTGTTTTTT.

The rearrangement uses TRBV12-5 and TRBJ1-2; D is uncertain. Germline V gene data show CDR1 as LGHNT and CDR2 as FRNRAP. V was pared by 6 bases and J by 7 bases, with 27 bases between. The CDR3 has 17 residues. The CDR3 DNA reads TGTGCTAGTGGCGTCATAAGAGCGGCCTTCGAGGAGAGTGGCTACACCTTC. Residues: CASGVIRAAFEESGYTF.

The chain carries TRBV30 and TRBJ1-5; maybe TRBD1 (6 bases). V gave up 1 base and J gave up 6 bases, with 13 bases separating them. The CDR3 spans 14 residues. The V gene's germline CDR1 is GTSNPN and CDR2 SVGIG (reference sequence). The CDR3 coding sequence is TGTGCCTGGAGTGGGCAGGGGTTGGTTCAGCCCCAGCATTTT. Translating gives CAWSGQGLVQPQHF.

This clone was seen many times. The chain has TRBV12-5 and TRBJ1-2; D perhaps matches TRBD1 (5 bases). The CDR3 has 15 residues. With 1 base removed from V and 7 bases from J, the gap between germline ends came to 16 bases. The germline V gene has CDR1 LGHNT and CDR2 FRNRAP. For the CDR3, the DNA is TGTGCTAGTGGTTTGGGAGCAGGGTCATCGTCTGGCTACACCTTC. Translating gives CASGLGAGSSSGYTF. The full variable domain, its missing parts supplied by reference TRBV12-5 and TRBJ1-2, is DARVTQTPRHKVTEMGQEVTMRCQPILGHNTVFWYRQTMMQGLELLAYFRNRAPLDDSGMPKDRFSAEMPDATLATLKIQPSEPRDSAVYFCASGLGAGSSSGYTFGSGTRLTVV.

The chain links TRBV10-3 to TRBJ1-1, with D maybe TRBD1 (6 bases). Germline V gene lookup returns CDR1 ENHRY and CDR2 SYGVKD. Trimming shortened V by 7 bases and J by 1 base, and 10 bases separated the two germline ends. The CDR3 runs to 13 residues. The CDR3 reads CAIKWDKNTEAFF. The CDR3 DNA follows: TGTGCCATCAAGTGGGACAAGAACACTGAAGCTTTCTTT.

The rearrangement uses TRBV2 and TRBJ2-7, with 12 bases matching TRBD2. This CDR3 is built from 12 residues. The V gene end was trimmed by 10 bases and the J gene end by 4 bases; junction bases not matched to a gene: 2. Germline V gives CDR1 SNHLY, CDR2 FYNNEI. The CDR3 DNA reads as TGTGCCATAGGACTAGCGGGGTACGAGCAGTACTTC. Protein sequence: CAIGLAGYEQYF.

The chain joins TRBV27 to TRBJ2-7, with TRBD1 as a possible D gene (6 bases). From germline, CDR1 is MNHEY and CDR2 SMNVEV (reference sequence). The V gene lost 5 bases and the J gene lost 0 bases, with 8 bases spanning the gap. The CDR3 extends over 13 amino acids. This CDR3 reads CASSNRDSYEQYF. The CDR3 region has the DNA TGTGCCAGCAGTAACAGGGACTCCTACGAGCAGTACTTC.

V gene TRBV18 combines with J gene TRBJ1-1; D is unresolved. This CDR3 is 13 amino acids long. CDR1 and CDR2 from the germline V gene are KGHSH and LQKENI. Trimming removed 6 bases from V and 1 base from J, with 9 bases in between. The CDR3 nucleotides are TGTGCCAGCTCCACAAGTGAGAACACTGAAGCTTTCTTT. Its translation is CASSTSENTEAFF.

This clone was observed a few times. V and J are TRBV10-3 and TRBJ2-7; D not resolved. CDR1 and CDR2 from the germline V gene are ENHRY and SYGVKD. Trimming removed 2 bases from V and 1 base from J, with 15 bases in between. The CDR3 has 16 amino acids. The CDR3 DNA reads TGTGCCATCAGTGAGCTAGGTTCGTTATTGTCCTACGAGCAGTACTTC. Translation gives CAISELGSLLSYEQYF.

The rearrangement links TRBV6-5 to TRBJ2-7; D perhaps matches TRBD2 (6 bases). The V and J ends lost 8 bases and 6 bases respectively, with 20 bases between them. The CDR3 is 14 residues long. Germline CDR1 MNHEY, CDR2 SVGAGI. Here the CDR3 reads CASGAAGGYGEQYF. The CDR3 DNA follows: TGTGCCAGCGGGGCAGCTGGGGGGTACGGCGAGCAGTACTTC.

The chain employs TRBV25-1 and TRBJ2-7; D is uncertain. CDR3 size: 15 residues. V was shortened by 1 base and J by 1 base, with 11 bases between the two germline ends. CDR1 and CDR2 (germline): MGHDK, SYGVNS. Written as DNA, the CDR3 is TGTGCCAGCAGTGAATCGAGGAATTCTTCCTACGAGCAGTACTTC. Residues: CASSESRNSSYEQYF.

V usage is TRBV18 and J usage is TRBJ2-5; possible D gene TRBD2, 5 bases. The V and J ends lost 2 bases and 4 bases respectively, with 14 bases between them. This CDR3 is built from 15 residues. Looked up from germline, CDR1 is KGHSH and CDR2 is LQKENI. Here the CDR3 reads CASSPMSSRGETQYF. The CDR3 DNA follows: TGTGCCAGCTCACCAATGTCTAGCCGAGGAGAGACCCAGTACTTC.

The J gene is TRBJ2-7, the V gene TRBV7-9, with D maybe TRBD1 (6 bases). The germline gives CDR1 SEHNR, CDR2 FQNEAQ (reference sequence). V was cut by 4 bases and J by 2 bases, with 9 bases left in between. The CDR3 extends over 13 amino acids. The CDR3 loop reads CASSWDKPYEQYF. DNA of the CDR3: TGTGCCAGCAGCTGGGACAAACCCTACGAGCAGTACTTC.

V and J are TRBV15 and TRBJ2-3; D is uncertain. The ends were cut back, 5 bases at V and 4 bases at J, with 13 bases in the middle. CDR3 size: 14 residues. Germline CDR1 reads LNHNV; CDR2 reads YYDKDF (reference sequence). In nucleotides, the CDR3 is TGTGCCACCAGCGGCGGCCCAGCCCCAGATACGCAGTATTTT. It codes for CATSGGPAPDTQYF.